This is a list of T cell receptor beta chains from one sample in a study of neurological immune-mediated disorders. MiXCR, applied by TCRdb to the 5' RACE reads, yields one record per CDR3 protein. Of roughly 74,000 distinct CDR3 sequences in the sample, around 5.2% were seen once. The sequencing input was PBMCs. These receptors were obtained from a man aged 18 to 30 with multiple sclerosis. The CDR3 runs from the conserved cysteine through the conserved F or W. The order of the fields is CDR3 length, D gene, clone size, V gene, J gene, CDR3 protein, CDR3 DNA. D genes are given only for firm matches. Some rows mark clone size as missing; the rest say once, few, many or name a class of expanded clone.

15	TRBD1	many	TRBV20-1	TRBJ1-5	CSASDRQGLNQPQNF	TGCAGTGCTAGTGATAGACAGGGACTCAATCAGCCCCAGAATTTT
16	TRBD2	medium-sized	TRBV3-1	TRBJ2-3	CASSQLSGPSTDTQYF	TGTGCCAGCAGCCAACTTAGCGGGCCTAGCACAGATACGCAGTATTTT
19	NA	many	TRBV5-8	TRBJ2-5	CASSPGAPGPQPLQETQYF	TGTGCCAGCAGCCCAGGTGCCCCGGGACCACAACCCCTCCAAGAGACCCAGTACTTC
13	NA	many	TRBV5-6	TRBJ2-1	CASSLRLLGEQFF	TGTGCCAGCAGCTTGCGACTTTTGGGTGAGCAGTTCTTC
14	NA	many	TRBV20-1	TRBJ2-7	CSARETASSYEQYF	TGCAGTGCTCGTGAGACAGCGAGCTCCTACGAGCAGTACTTC
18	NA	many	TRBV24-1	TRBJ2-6	CATSPSTGRGSGANVLTF	TGTGCCACCAGCCCTTCGACAGGAAGGGGGTCTGGGGCCAACGTCCTGACTTTC
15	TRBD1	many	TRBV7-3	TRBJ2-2	CASSPDRGETGELFF	TGTGCCAGCAGCCCAGACAGGGGAGAGACCGGGGAGCTGTTTTTT
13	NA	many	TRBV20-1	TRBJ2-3	CSATRGPEDTQYF	TGCAGTGCTACGCGGGGGCCCGAGGATACGCAGTATTTT
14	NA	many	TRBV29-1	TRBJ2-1	CSVEGRERANEQFF	TGCAGCGTTGAGGGTCGCGAGCGAGCGAATGAGCAGTTCTTC
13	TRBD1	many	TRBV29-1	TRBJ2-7	CSVGGQGGYEQYF	TGCAGCGTTGGGGGACAGGGTGGCTACGAGCAGTACTTC
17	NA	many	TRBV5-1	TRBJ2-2	CASSLDGLRGRTGELFF	TGCGCCAGCAGCTTGGATGGGCTGCGGGGCCGAACCGGGGAGCTGTTTTTT
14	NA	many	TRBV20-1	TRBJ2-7	CSARSGHLTYEQYF	TGCAGTGCTAGGTCGGGACACCTGACCTACGAGCAGTACTTC
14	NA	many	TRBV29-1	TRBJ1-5	CSAAVQGDNQPQHF	TGCAGCGCCGCCGTACAGGGTGACAATCAGCCCCAGCATTTT
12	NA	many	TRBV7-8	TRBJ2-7	CASSLVANEQYF	TGTGCCAGCAGCTTAGTAGCGAACGAGCAGTACTTC
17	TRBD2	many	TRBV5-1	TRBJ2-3	CASSRTGLAGESDTQYF	TGCGCCAGCAGCAGGACGGGACTAGCGGGGGAATCAGATACGCAGTATTTT
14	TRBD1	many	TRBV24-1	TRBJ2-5	CATSDIGTEETQYF	TGTGCCACCAGTGACATCGGGACAGAAGAGACCCAGTACTTC
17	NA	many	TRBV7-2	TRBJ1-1	CASSLVGVQGGNTEAFF	TGTGCCAGCAGCTTAGTCGGGGTTCAGGGAGGGAACACTGAAGCTTTCTTT
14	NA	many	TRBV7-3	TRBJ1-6	CASSLTAGDSPLHF	TGTGCCAGCAGCTTAACTGCTGGGGATTCACCCCTCCACTTT
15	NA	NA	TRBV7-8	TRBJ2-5	CASSLVGLSKETQYF	TGTGCCAGCAGCTTAGTAGGGCTTTCGAAAGAGACCCAGTACTTC
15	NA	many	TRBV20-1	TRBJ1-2	CSASNRGRINYGYTF	TGCAGTGCTAGTAACCGGGGGAGAATTAACTATGGCTACACCTTC
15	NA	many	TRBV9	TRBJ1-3	CASSVGALSGNTIYF	TGTGCCAGCAGCGTAGGGGCCTTGTCTGGAAACACCATATATTTT
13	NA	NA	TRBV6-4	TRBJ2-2	CASSPGSTGELFF	TGTGCCAGCAGCCCCGGGAGCACCGGGGAGCTGTTTTTT
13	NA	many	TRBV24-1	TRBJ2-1	CATKGGAYNEQFF	TGTGCCACCAAGGGCGGAGCTTACAATGAGCAGTTCTTC
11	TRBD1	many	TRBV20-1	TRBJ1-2	CSARTGGGYTF	TGCAGTGCTAGGACAGGGGGTGGCTACACCTTC
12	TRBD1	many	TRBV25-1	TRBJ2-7	CASRGQGGQQYF	TGTGCCAGCAGGGGACAGGGAGGGCAGCAGTACTTC